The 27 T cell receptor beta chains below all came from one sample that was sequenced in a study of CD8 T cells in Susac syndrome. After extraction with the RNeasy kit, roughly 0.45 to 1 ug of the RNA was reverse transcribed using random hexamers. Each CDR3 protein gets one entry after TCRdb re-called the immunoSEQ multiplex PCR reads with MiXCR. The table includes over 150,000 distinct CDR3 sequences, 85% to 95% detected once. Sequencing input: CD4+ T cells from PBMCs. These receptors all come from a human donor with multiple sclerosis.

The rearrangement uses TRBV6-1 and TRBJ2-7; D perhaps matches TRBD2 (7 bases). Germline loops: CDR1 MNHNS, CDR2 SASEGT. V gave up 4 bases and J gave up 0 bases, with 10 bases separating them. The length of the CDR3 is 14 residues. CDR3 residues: CASSVGGHSYEQYF. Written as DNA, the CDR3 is TGTGCCAGCAGTGTGGGGGGGCACTCCTACGAGCAGTACTTC.

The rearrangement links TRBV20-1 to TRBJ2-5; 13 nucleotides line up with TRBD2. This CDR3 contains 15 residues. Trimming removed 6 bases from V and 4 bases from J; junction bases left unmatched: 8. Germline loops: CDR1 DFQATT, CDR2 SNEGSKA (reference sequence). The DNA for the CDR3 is TGCAGTGCCATACTAGCGGGGGGGCCGGGAGAGACCCAGTACTTC. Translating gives CSAILAGGPGETQYF.

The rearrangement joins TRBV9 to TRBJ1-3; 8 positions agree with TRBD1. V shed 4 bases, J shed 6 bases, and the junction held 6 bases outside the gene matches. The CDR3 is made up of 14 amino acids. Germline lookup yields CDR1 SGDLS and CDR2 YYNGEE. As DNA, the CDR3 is TGTGCCAGCAGCCCAACAGGGGGGACAAACACCATATATTTT. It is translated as CASSPTGGTNTIYF.

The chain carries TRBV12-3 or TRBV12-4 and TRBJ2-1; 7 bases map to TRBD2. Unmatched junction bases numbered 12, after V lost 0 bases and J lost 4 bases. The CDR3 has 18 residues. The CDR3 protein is CASSLAASGSGVYNEQFF. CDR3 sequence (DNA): TGTGCCAGCAGTTTAGCGGCCTCGGGAAGCGGGGTATACAATGAGCAGTTCTTC.

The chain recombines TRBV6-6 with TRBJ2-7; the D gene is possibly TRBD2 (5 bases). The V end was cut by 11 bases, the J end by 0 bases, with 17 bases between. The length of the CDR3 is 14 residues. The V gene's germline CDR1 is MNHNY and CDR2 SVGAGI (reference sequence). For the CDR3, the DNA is TGTGCCTCACGGAGGAAAATGGACTCCTACGAGCAGTACTTC. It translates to CASRRKMDSYEQYF.

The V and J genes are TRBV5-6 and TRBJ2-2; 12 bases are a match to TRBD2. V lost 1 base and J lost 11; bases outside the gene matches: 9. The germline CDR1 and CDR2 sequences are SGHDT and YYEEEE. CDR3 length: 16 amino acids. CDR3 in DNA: TGTGCCAGCAGCTTGCGTGGGACTAGCGGGTACTCCGAGCTGTTTTTT. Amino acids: CASSLRGTSGYSELFF.

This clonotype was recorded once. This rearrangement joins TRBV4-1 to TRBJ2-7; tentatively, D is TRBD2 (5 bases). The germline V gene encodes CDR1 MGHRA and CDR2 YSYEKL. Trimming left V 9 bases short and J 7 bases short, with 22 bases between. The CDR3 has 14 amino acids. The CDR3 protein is CARRLSNWCCEQYF. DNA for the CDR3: TGCGCCAGAAGACTATCGAACTGGTGCTGTGAGCAGTACTTC.

CDR3 loop: CASSPRTPNPDTQYF. In DNA, the CDR3 is TGTGCCAGCTCTCCAAGGACTCCGAACCCAGATACGCAGTATTTT. The gene calls are TRBV18 and TRBJ2-3; the D gene is possibly TRBD2 (5 bases). Germline V lookup: CDR1 KGHSH, CDR2 LQKENI. This CDR3 comprises 15 residues. Trimming took off 6 bases at V and 4 bases at J, with 17 bases between the two ends.

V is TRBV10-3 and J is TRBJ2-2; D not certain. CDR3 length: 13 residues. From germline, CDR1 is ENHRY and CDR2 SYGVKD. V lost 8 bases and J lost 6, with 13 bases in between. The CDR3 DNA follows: TGTGCCATCCGAAGTACAGCCTCCGGGGAGCTGTTTTTT. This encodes CAIRSTASGELFF.

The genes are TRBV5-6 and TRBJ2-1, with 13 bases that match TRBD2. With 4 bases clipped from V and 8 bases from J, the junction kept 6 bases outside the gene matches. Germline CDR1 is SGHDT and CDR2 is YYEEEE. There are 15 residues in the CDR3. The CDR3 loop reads CASSQRTSGGYEQFF. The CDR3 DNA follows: TGTGCCAGCAGCCAAAGGACTAGCGGGGGCTATGAGCAGTTCTTC.

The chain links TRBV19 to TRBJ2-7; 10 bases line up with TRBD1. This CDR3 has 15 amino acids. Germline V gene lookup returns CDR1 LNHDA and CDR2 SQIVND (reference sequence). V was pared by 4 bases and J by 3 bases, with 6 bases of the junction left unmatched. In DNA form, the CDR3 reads TGTGCCAGTAGTAGGGACAGGGGATCGGGCTACGAGCAGTACTTC. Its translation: CASSRDRGSGYEQYF. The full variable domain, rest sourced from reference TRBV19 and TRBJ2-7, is DGGITQSPKYLFRKEGQNVTLSCEQNLNHDAMYWYRQDPGQGLRLIYYSQIVNDFQKGDIAEGYSVSREKKESFPLTVTSAQKNPTAFYLCASSRDRGSGYEQYFGPGTRLTVT.

CDR3 bases: TGTGCCAGCACCGGGAGGGTGGCCGGGGAGCTGTTTTTT. Amino acid sequence: CASTGRVAGELFF. V usage is TRBV2 and J usage is TRBJ2-2, with 8 bases identical to TRBD2. The CDR3 totals 13 residues. The V gene's germline CDR1 is SNHLY and CDR2 FYNNEI. Unmatched junction bases numbered 4, after V lost 7 bases and J lost 6 bases.

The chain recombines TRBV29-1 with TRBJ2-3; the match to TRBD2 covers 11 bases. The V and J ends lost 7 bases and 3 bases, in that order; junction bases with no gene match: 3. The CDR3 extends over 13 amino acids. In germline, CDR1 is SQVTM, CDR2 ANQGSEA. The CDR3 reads CSATSGGTDTQYF. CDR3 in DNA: TGCAGCGCTACTAGCGGGGGTACAGATACGCAGTATTTT.

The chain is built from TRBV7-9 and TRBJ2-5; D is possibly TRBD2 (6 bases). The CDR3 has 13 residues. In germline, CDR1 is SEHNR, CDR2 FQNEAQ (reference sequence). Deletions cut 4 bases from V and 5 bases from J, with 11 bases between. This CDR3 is CASSSWDFETQYF. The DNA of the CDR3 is TGTGCCAGCAGCTCCTGGGACTTCGAGACCCAGTACTTC.

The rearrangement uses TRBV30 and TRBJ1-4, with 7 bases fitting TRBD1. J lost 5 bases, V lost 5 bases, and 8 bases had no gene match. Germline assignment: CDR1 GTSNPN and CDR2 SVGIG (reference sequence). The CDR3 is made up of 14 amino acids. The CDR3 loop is CAWGMGQTNEKLFF. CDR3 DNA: TGTGCCTGGGGGATGGGACAGACGAATGAAAAACTGTTTTTT.

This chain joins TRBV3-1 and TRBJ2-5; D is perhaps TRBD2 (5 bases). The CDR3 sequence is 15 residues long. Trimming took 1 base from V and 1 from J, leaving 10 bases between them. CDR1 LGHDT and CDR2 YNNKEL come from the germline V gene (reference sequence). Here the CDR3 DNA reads TGTGCCAGCAGCCAAGGAAGTAGCGCCCAAGAGACCCAGTACTTC. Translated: CASSQGSSAQETQYF.

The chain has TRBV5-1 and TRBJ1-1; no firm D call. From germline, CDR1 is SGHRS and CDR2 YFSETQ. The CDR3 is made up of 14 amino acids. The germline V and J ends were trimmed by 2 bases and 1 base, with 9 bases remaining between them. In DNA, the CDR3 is TGCGCCAGCAGCTTTGGTCCAGGGAACACTGAAGCTTTCTTT. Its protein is CASSFGPGNTEAFF.

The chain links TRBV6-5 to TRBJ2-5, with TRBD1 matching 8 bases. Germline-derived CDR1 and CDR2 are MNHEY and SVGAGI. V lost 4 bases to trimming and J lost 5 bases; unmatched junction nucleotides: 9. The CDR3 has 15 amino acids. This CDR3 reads CASSSMTGVVETQYF. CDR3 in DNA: TGTGCCAGCAGTTCCATGACAGGGGTTGTCGAGACCCAGTACTTC.

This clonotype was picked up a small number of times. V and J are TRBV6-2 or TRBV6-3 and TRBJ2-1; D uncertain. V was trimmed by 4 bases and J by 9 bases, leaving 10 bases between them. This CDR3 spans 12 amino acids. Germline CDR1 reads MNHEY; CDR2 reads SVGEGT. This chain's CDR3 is CASSSRVGEQFF. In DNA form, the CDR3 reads TGTGCCAGCAGTTCCCGGGTAGGTGAGCAGTTCTTC.

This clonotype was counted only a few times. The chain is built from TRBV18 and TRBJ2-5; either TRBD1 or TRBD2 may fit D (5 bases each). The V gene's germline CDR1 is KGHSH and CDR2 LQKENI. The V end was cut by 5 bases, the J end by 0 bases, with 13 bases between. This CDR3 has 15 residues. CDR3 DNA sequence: TGTGCCAGCTCAGCCATGGGGACGGACCAAGAGACCCAGTACTTC. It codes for CASSAMGTDQETQYF.

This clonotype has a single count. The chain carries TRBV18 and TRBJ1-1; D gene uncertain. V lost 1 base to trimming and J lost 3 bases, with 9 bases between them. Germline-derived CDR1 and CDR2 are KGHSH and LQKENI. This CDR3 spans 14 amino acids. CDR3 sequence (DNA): TGTGCCAGCTCACCACAGGGTAGTGACACTGAAGCTTTCTTT. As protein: CASSPQGSDTEAFF.

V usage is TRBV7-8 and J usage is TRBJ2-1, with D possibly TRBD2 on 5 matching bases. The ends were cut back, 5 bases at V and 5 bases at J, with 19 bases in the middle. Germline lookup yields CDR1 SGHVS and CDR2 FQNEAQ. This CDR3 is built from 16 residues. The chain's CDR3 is CASSHRLAASHNEQFF. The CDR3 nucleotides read TGTGCCAGCAGCCACCGGCTAGCAGCTAGCCACAATGAGCAGTTCTTC.

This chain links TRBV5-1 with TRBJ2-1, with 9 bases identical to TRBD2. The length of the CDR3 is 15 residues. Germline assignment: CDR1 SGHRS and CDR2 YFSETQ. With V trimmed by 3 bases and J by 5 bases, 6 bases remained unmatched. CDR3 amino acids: CASSSLAGVNNEQFF. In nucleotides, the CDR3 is TGCGCCAGCAGCTCCTTAGCGGGAGTAAACAATGAGCAGTTCTTC.

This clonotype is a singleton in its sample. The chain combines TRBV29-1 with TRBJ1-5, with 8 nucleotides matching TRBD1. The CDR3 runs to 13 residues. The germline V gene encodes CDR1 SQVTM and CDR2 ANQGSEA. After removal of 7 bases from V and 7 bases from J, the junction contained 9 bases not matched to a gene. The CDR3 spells CSALQGDGQPQHF. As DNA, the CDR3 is TGCAGCGCCCTACAGGGGGACGGGCAGCCCCAGCATTTT.

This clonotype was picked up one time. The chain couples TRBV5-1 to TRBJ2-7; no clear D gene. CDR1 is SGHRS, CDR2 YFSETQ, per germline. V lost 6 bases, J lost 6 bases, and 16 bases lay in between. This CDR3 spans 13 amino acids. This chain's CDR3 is CASIPKNSPEQYF. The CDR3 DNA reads TGCGCCAGCATCCCGAAAAACAGCCCCGAGCAGTACTTC.

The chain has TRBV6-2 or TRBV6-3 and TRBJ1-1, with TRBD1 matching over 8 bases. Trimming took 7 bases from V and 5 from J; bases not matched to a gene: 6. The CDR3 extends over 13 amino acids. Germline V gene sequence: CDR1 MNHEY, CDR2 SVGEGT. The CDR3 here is CASTQGAWTEAFF. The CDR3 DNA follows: TGTGCCAGCACCCAGGGGGCGTGGACTGAAGCTTTCTTT.

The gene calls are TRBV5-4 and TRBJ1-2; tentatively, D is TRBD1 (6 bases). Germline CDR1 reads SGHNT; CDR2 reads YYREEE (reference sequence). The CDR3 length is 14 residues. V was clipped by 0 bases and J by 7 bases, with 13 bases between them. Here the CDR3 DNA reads TGTGCCAGCAGCTTGGGACAGGAACGAGGTGGCTACACCTTC. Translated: CASSLGQERGGYTF. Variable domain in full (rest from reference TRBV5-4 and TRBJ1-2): ETGVTQSPTHLIKTRGQQVTLRCSSQSGHNTVSWYQQALGQGPQFIFQYYREEENGRGNFPPRFSGLQFPNYSSELNVNALELDDSALYLCASSLGQERGGYTFGSGTRLTVV.